Sequencing of this T cell receptor (beta chain) was carried out in a study of blood T cell repertoires in COVID-19 (dated by TCRdb to the early 2020s). About the investigation overall: Samples from collaborators originated in the United States, Italy and Spain and spanned both the acute and convalescent phases of COVID-19. The prospective study material was composed of cDNA or gDNA derived from T cells, B-cell-depleted T cells, or PBMCs. The dataset comprised deeply sampled blood TCRbeta repertoires from subjects exposed to, actively infected with, or recovered from COVID-19. A freely available public database, intended as a resource for researchers studying the immune response to SARS-CoV-2, is where the repertoires were released. Samples were obtained from the ongoing ImmuneRACE study (first 160 participants) and from 1,200 or so subjects provided by 6 global collaborators. The sample metadata nearly always contained a de-identified subject ID, COVID-19 status, age in years and sex. Where HLA class I and class II types were available, the types were taken from metadata supplied by the sample provider, not from assay-based typing. The study at large found these results: Clinical and demographic metadata were provided uncurated, with the amount varying by source and participant.

At the junction V is shortened by 4 bases and J by 5 bases; bases outside the gene matches: 7. CDR1 is given as LNHDA and CDR2 as SQIVND, both from the germline V gene (reference sequence). The CDR3 runs 15 residues from the cysteine to the phenylalanine. Only CDR3 DNA remains: 45 bases, in frame from the first base. This clone was seen a handful of times. It lacks a known antigen. Per-nucleotide qualities are absent, and no much larger clonotype sits a single base away. Participants in the prospective study were enrolled through a virtual design, were aged 18 to 89 years, and lived in under 25 United States geographic areas. In the prospective study, cohorts were assigned on the basis of participant-reported clinical history obtained from a screening survey and a study questionnaire. In the prospective study, mobile phlebotomists collected whole blood, serum and a nasopharyngeal or oropharyngeal swab from each participant. Prospective study participants could optionally give additional blood draws and questionnaires over an approximately 2-month period. Blood samples from the prospective study were shipped frozen or at room temperature prior to DNA extraction.

TCRbeta CDR3 regions were amplified from genomic DNA using the immunoSEQ Assay, a bias-controlled multiplex PCR. In the source study's methods: The number of nucleated cells in each sample was estimated by amplification of reference gene primers within the assay. To quantify the absolute abundance of each unique TCRbeta CDR3 rearrangement, sequence reads were collapsed and filtered. Productive Simpson clonality was computed per sample as the square root of Simpson's diversity index over productive rearrangements. In TCRdb, the immuneACCESS table is reduced to in-frame sequences with V and J assigned. These tables do not hold every clone; where another copy was compared, an unresolved V gene accounts for under half, and the others remain unexplained. V and J calls and clone size are those listed in that table; D and trimming were worked out from the DNA. In all, the sample holds about 200,000 clones, and around 82% of those were seen once. 4.5% to 6.5% of the sample lies in the top ten.

Sequenced material: PBMCs or T cells enriched from blood (not recorded which). This TCR derives from a woman aged 55-69 years with acute COVID-19. Recombination connected TRBV19 to TRBJ2-7, with TRBD1 matching 11 junction bases. In nucleotides, the sequence is TGTGCCAGTAGTACGACGGACAGGGGGCACAACGAGCAGTACTTC. This sequence encodes CASSTTDRGHNEQYF. The entire variable domain, with the stretches around the CDR3 drawn from the reference TRBV19 and TRBJ2-7 proteins, is DGGITQSPKYLFRKEGQNVTLSCEQNLNHDAMYWYRQDPGQGLRLIYYSQIVNDFQKGDIAEGYSVSREKKESFPLTVTSAQKNPTAFYLCASSTTDRGHNEQYFGPGTRLTVT.